Here is one TCR beta chain with its context. What it binds is not known. This entry is derived from a study of CD8 T cells in Susac syndrome. Findings and limits, study-wide: The CD4+ T cell repertoires from Susac syndrome exhibited no clonal expansion.

It was with random hexamers that about 0.45 to 1 ug RNA was reverse transcribed. TCRdb called the immunoSEQ multiplex PCR reads again in MiXCR, with one record for every CDR3 protein. The sample has about 240,000 distinct CDR3 sequences, 96% seen once. This CDR3 comprises 18 residues. The germline CDR1 and CDR2 sequences are MRHNA and SNTAGT. V shed 2 bases, J shed 5 bases, and the junction held 9 bases outside the gene matches. The chain combines TRBV6-4 with TRBJ2-1; the match to TRBD2 covers 13 bases. This clonotype was sampled from a human donor with Susac syndrome. Sequencing used CD4+ T cells from PBMCs. The CDR3 region is CASSDPGLAGNRHNEQFF. In nucleotides, the CDR3 is TGTGCCAGCAGTGACCCGGGACTAGCGGGAAATAGGCACAATGAGCAGTTCTTC.